The text below deals with one T cell receptor (beta chain). Its target antigen remains unknown. Per-base qualities were not stored, and no clone one base away is much larger. These data originate in a study of regulatory T cells in long-lasting Graves disease (dated by TCRdb to about 2021). About the full investigation: Newly diagnosed Graves' disease patients had taken antithyroid drugs for less than 3 months. This study used TCR sequencing and RNA sequencing of peripheral blood to compare persistent Graves' disease patients against newly diagnosed Graves' disease patients. The study took place in China and was registered as a clinical trial. A total of roughly 35 samples underwent TCR sequencing: around 13 from persistent and approximately 20 from newly diagnosed Graves' disease patients. Paper-wide results and their limitations: As a limitation, the authors acknowledged that the small sample size may reduce accuracy. The study examined only peripheral blood because the primary lesion, thyroid tissue, could not be accessed. Sequencing and analysis were limited to the TCR beta chain. TRBV28, TRBJ1-2 and TRBJ2-5 were preferentially used in persistent disease, while TRBV20-1 and TRBJ2-1 were favored in newly diagnosed disease. Patients with persistent disease shared more public clonotypes (over 2,500) than newly diagnosed patients did (966). Compared with newly diagnosed patients, patients with persistent Graves' disease had lower TCR Shannon entropy and fewer highly expanded clones, which suggests clonal expansion.

What this sample's time point label stands for: newly diagnosed GD, antithyroid drugs for less than 3 months. RNA was extracted from PBMCs in TRIzol for both TCR sequencing and RNA sequencing. The diagnosis of Graves' disease followed American Thyroid Association guidelines. Patients were recruited from an endocrinology department in Xi'an, China. From each patient, approximately 10 milliliters of peripheral blood was collected into an EDTA anticoagulant tube. PBMCs were isolated by Ficoll Paque Plus density gradient separation without further T cell sorting. An Agilent 2100 Bioanalyzer and agarose gel were used to check RNA quality, while a NanoDrop 2000 measured RNA concentration. Reading the germline V gene (reference sequence) gives CDR1 SEHNR and CDR2 FQNEAQ. Trimming at the junction amounts to 5 bases on V and 0 bases on J, and the germline ends lie 11 bases apart. The CDR3 spans 14 residues, from the cysteine through the phenylalanine. Only the CDR3 region is kept as DNA, spanning 42 bases read in frame from base 1.

The library was made by multiplex PCR. The run used an Illumina HiSeq 4000. TCR beta libraries were built with iRepertoire HTBI primers and Arm-PCR amplification of CDR3 regions. PCR products were gel purified before sequencing. The authors processed their data as follows. Gene usage analysis of CDR3 amino acid clonotypes used the approximately 62 TRBV and more than 13 TRBJ segments found across samples. Filtered high-quality paired reads were merged into contigs using COPE and FqMerger. BLAST was used to align contigs to IMGT TRBV, TRBD and TRBJ reference genes, with CDR3 defined following IMGT. Any clonotype with a frequency above 0.1% was classified as a highly expanded clone. Repertoire diversity was measured by Shannon entropy, and V-J evenness by the Gini coefficient. Public clonotypes were defined as clonotypes shared by more than one individual. The raw public reads went through TCRdb reprocessing: fastp at Q25, MiXCR clone calling, in-frame beta chains kept. Rows are combined by CDR3 protein, so each entry shows the most common genes and DNA. The V and J calls come from TCRdb's annotation, not from the publication. This sample comprises approximately 540,000 distinct CDR3 sequences, around 11% of them detected only once. Roughly 9.3% of the sample is in the top ten clones.

These data were also reused for a study on T cells in Graves' hyperthyroidism and ophthalmopathy. The second study's paper adds: Stable Graves' hyperthyroidism was defined as the absence of progression to ophthalmopathy over 18 months of follow-up. Hyperthyroidism patients were newly diagnosed, had a disease duration of under 2 months, and were aged 18 to 65 years. Any patient with an uncontrolled infection, another autoimmune disease, pregnancy or lactation was excluded. Clinical symptoms, serum thyroxine and TRAb, thyroid ultrasound, and orbital computed tomography formed the basis for the diagnoses. The first round of RT-PCR for the TCR CDR3 was performed with the HTBI primer set and the Qiagen OneStep RT-PCR kit. Most expanded thyroid clonotypes (frequency above 0.001) were also detected in blood, suggesting blood repertoires may reflect thyroid immune responses. A 13 V-J signature model separated ophthalmopathy from stable hyperthyroidism, with about 88% sensitivity and about 81% specificity in cross-validation and 80%/75% in testing. In validation, progression to ophthalmopathy was predicted by the model with 55% to 71% sensitivity and just over 72% specificity, a median of roughly 6.4 months before onset. To identify distinguishing TCR V-J signatures, a discovery cohort of around 100 patients was used, comprising 43 with Graves' ophthalmopathy and under 60 with stable Graves' hyperthyroidism. An independent validation cohort of about 19 hyperthyroidism patients and 17 patients who later progressed to ophthalmopathy tested prospective prediction of ophthalmopathy. The roughly 94 discovery patients were randomly split 7:3 into training and test sets. In roughly six Graves' hyperthyroidism patients, the study also compared T-cell repertoires from thyroid tissue with T-cell repertoires from blood. After blood sampling, hyperthyroidism patients were treated with methimazole at a starting dose of 30 mg daily, and ophthalmopathy patients were treated with high-dose intravenous methylprednisolone. Libraries were constructed in a second round of multiplex PCR, after which size selection and purification were performed. Libraries were sequenced paired-end with 100 bp reads on an Illumina HiSeq2000. Raw data were processed with SOAPnuke, discarding reads with adapters, uncalled bases, mean Phred below 15, or no exact constant-primer or identifier match. COPE v1.2.5 was used to merge the high-quality paired reads, and each unique nucleotide sequence was defined as a clonotype. MiTCR v1.1 was used to align the clonotypes against IMGT TRBV, TRBD and TRBJ reference segments. Analysis was restricted to V-J combinations with a frequency above 0.0001, which covered 99.2% of repertoires. A TCS score was defined as the ratio between F50 (clonal expansion) and ExV (chaos), using BLOSUM62-based TCRdist between CDR3 peptides within each V-J. Welch's t-statistics and random forest reduced 500 to 550 V-J features to 10 to 15, which were used in a naive Bayes classifier (R e1071). No statistical method was used to set the sample size in advance, and investigators knew the group allocation. According to the paper, TCR Vbeta CDR3 sequencing was carried out on 135 peripheral blood samples, which came from some 41 ophthalmopathy, 75 or so hyperthyroidism and roughly 17 progressor patients.

The TCR originated in a woman aged 25-40 years with Graves disease. Donor details come from another sample of the same person, matched by shared clones. Here the chain combines TRBV7-9 and TRBJ2-7, with the D gene too uncertain to name. Sequences were derived from peripheral blood mononuclear cells (PBMCs), sampled at new diagnosis, from a patient treated with antithyroid drugs. The DNA sequence reads TGTGCCAGCAGCCCTAAGGTTACCTCCTACGAGCAGTACTTC. Translated, it reads CASSPKVTSYEQYF.